This T cell receptor beta chain was found in a study of T cell clonotyping in hematopoietic cell transplantation. Study-level results: At the given depth, recipient repertoires were over 95% de novo clonotypes. No sorting was done, leaving CD4 and CD8 contributions mixed.

The CDR3 covers 16 residues. V shed 0 bases and J shed 9 bases, with 15 bases lying between them. In germline, CDR1 is MGHRA, CDR2 YSYEKL. The data were produced by immunoSEQ multiplex PCR, yet TCRdb's version contains in-frame clones alone and is incomplete. This sample has 10,000 to 15,000 clones, with around nine tenths found just once. Worth noting for this clone: Its target is unknown.

The sequence was collected from a female patient in her fifties who had an allogeneic stem cell transplant from an unrelated donor, so the T cells may come from the graft donor. Some clones in this sample may be carry-over from other donors' samples. This chain links TRBV4-1 with TRBJ1-6; D is possibly TRBD1 (5 bases). The sequencing here drew on PBMCs, taken 100 days after allogeneic stem cell transplant. The CDR3 sequence: CASSQESEGRGSPLHF. The CDR3 coding sequence is TGCGCCAGCAGCCAAGAATCCGAGGGGCGGGGTTCACCCCTCCACTTT.